This is a list of T cell receptor beta chains from one sample in a study of blood T cell repertoires in COVID-19. This table comes from immunoSEQ multiplex PCR, and its TCRdb copy is limited to in-frame clones, with some not included. In the table there are about 200,000 clones, around 84% of which are singletons. Sequencing was carried out using peripheral blood. These receptors all come from a man aged 50 or older with acute or convalescent COVID-19. Both conserved end residues are part of each CDR3. A D gene is named only where the DNA matches it firmly. A clone size is listed for some rows: how often the clone was seen (once, few, many), or a class if it is expanded.

v_gene: TRBV19; abundance: NA; j_gene: TRBJ1-3; d_gene: TRBD1; CDR3aa: CASSTDRDPGNTIYF; CDR3nt: TGTGCCAGTAGCACTGACAGGGATCCTGGAAACACCATATATTTT
v_gene: TRBV5-1; abundance: NA; j_gene: TRBJ1-5; d_gene: NA; CDR3aa: CASSLDGSSNQPQHF; CDR3nt: TGCGCCAGCAGCTTGGACGGGAGCTCGAATCAGCCCCAGCATTTT
v_gene: TRBV18; abundance: NA; j_gene: TRBJ1-3; d_gene: TRBD1; CDR3aa: CASSPAGGIGNTIYF; CDR3nt: TGTGCCAGCTCACCCGCAGGGGGCATTGGAAACACCATATATTTT
v_gene: TRBV29-1; abundance: NA; j_gene: TRBJ1-4; d_gene: NA; CDR3aa: CSVGGSVGEKLFF; CDR3nt: TGCAGCGTTGGCGGCAGCGTGGGTGAAAAACTGTTTTTT
v_gene: TRBV4-1; abundance: few; j_gene: TRBJ1-5; d_gene: NA; CDR3aa: CASSQEPQSGNQPQHF; CDR3nt: TGCGCCAGCAGCCAAGAGCCCCAGTCAGGCAATCAGCCCCAGCATTTT
v_gene: TRBV7-2; abundance: once; j_gene: TRBJ2-3; d_gene: TRBD2; CDR3aa: CASSRERGVTDTQYF; CDR3nt: TGTGCCAGCAGCCGCGAGCGGGGGGTCACAGATACGCAGTATTTT
v_gene: TRBV30; abundance: NA; j_gene: TRBJ1-6; d_gene: NA; CDR3aa: CACLGGNSPLHF; CDR3nt: TGTGCCTGTCTGGGGGGGAATTCACCCCTCCACTTT
v_gene: TRBV4-1; abundance: NA; j_gene: TRBJ1-2; d_gene: NA; CDR3aa: CASSQAAGIYGYTF; CDR3nt: TGCGCCAGCAGCCAAGCCGCAGGGATTTATGGCTACACCTTC
v_gene: TRBV2; abundance: once; j_gene: TRBJ1-5; d_gene: TRBD1; CDR3aa: CASSEALKGAGQPQHF; CDR3nt: TGTGCCAGCAGTGAAGCGCTCAAGGGGGCGGGTCAGCCCCAGCATTTT
v_gene: TRBV5-1; abundance: few; j_gene: TRBJ1-5; d_gene: TRBD1; CDR3aa: CASSLGDSLNQPQHF; CDR3nt: TGCGCCAGCAGCTTGGGGGACAGCTTAAATCAGCCCCAGCATTTT
v_gene: TRBV24-1; abundance: NA; j_gene: TRBJ1-2; d_gene: NA; CDR3aa: CATSDFRSNYGYTF; CDR3nt: TGTGCCACCAGTGATTTTCGGAGTAACTATGGCTACACCTTC
v_gene: TRBV9; abundance: NA; j_gene: TRBJ1-5; d_gene: NA; CDR3aa: CASSVDSGGRPQHF; CDR3nt: TGTGCCAGCAGCGTAGATTCGGGGGGGAGGCCCCAGCATTTT
v_gene: TRBV18; abundance: NA; j_gene: TRBJ1-3; d_gene: NA; CDR3aa: CASLTTRSSGNTIYF; CDR3nt: TGTGCCAGCTTAACCACCAGGTCCTCTGGAAACACCATATATTTT
v_gene: TRBV18; abundance: NA; j_gene: TRBJ1-1; d_gene: NA; CDR3aa: CASSPPGRGTEAFF; CDR3nt: TGTGCCAGCTCACCCCCGGGGAGGGGCACTGAAGCTTTCTTT
v_gene: TRBV19; abundance: NA; j_gene: TRBJ1-1; d_gene: NA; CDR3aa: CASRVQAMNTEAFF; CDR3nt: TGTGCCAGTAGGGTACAGGCTATGAACACTGAAGCTTTCTTT
v_gene: TRBV2; abundance: NA; j_gene: TRBJ2-4; d_gene: TRBD1; CDR3aa: CASSFTGDVAKNIQYF; CDR3nt: TGTGCCAGCAGTTTCACAGGGGACGTAGCCAAAAACATTCAGTACTTC
v_gene: TRBV18; abundance: few; j_gene: TRBJ1-3; d_gene: NA; CDR3aa: CASSPGEWVNSGNTIYF; CDR3nt: TGTGCCAGCTCACCAGGAGAGTGGGTGAACTCTGGAAACACCATATATTTT
v_gene: TRBV5-1; abundance: NA; j_gene: TRBJ2-2; d_gene: TRBD1; CDR3aa: CASSLTGTGPPGTGELFF; CDR3nt: TGCGCCAGCAGCTTAACCGGGACAGGGCCTCCGGGCACCGGGGAGCTGTTTTTT
v_gene: TRBV3-1/TRBV3-2; abundance: NA; j_gene: TRBJ2-3; d_gene: TRBD2; CDR3aa: CASSQDRLAGGGDTQYF; CDR3nt: TGTGCCAGCAGCCAAGACCGACTAGCGGGGGGAGGAGATACGCAGTATTTT
v_gene: TRBV9; abundance: NA; j_gene: TRBJ1-6; d_gene: TRBD1; CDR3aa: CASSAGTGVSPLHF; CDR3nt: TGTGCCAGCAGCGCCGGGACAGGCGTTTCACCCCTCCACTTT
v_gene: TRBV5-5; abundance: NA; j_gene: TRBJ1-1; d_gene: NA; CDR3aa: CASSLRPSELGNTEAFF; CDR3nt: TGTGCCAGCAGCCTCCGGCCCTCGGAGTTAGGGAACACTGAAGCTTTCTTT
v_gene: TRBV6-2/TRBV6-3; abundance: NA; j_gene: TRBJ1-2; d_gene: NA; CDR3aa: CASSYSAGRFDYGYTF; CDR3nt: TGTGCCAGCAGTTACTCGGCGGGCCGTTTTGACTATGGCTACACCTTC
v_gene: TRBV19; abundance: NA; j_gene: TRBJ1-5; d_gene: TRBD1; CDR3aa: CASSIVGTGGNQPQHF; CDR3nt: TGTGCCAGTAGTATAGTAGGAACAGGGGGCAATCAGCCCCAGCATTTT